This record covers a single T cell receptor beta chain. The antigen is not known. This specimen belongs to a study of cytomegalovirus exposure and HLA in healthy donors. Turning to the study itself: Of roughly 400 genotyped donors, roughly 76% grouped in the Caucasian-associated ancestry cluster. Points from the study as a whole: According to reports, the classifier identified cytomegalovirus status with high specificity and sensitivity.

60 Vbeta and 13 Jbeta primers were used in PCR. TCRdb's table, derived via immunoSEQ multiplex PCR, lists solely in-frame clones and lacks some. The top ten hold about 1.6% of the sample, which has approximately 160,000 clones, around three quarters seen once. The sequencing sample was made of PBMCs. The source of this sequence is a man between 40 and 49 years old in good health and CMV-seronegative.

The CDR3 DNA reads as TGTGCCAGCAGCTTAGCCCCAGGACTAGCGGGAGGGCCGACAGATACGCAGTATTTT. It yields the protein CASSLAPGLAGGPTDTQYF. The chain links TRBV7-2 to TRBJ2-3; 15 nucleotides match TRBD2. This CDR3 is 19 amino acids long. Germline assignment: CDR1 SGHTA and CDR2 FQGNSA. Trimming at V came to 0 bases and at J to 3 bases, leaving 7 bases not matched to a gene.